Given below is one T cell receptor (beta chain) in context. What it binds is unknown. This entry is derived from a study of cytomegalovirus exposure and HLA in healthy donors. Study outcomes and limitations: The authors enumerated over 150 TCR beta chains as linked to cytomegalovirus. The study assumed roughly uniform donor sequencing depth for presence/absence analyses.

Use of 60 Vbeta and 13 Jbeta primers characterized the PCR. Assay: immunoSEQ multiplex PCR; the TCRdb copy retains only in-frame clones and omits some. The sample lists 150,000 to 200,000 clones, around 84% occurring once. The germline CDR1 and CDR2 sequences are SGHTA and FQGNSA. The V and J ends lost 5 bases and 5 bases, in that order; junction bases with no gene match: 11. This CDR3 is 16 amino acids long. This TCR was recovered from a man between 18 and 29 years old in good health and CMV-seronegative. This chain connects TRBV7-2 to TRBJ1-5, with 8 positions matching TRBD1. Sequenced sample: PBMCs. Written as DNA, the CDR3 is TGTGCCAGCAGCGGGAGGACAGGGAGGTTGGATCAGCCCCAGCATTTT. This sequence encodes CASSGRTGRLDQPQHF.